This T cell receptor beta chain was identified in a study of T cell changes during pregnancy in multiple sclerosis. This table comes from immunoSEQ multiplex PCR, and its TCRdb copy is limited to in-frame clones, with some not included. The sample records about 40,000 clones, 87% being singletons. The germline CDR1 and CDR2 sequences are SGHRS and YFSETQ. Between the trimmed V and J ends, which lost 2 bases and 7 bases, there was a span of 16 bases. The CDR3 consists of 14 residues. The sequence was obtained from a female donor with multiple sclerosis, enrolled in a pregnancy study. The J gene is TRBJ2-7, the V gene TRBV5-1; perhaps TRBD2 as D (7 bases). This material consisted of CD4+ T cells from peripheral blood mononuclear cells, taken after pregnancy. The CDR3 bases are TGCGCCAGCAGCTTAGGGGGGGCGGACGGTGAGCAGTACTTC. Protein product: CASSLGGADGEQYF.